This TCR beta chain was sequenced during a study of Graves' ophthalmopathy and Graves' hyperthyroidism. The germline gives CDR1 SQVTM, CDR2 ANQGSEA. This CDR3 spans 13 amino acids. In its sample, this clonotype was seen once. Amplified material comprised TCR beta CDR3 regions derived from RNA transcripts. Second-round multiplex PCR came after first-round RT-PCR with HTBI primers. TCRdb used MiXCR to reprocess the multiplex PCR reads, holding one entry per CDR3 protein. The table includes about 700,000 distinct CDR3 sequences, 40% detected once. The specimen was peripheral blood. The chain carries TRBV29-1 and TRBJ2-7; 9 bases line up with TRBD2. With the DNA end fitting TRBJ2-1 better, the J assignment may be wrong. The sequence was collected from an adult man with Graves' ophthalmopathy. CDR3 DNA sequence: TGCAGCGGCCGACTAGCGGAAAACAATGAGCAGTTCTTC. Protein sequence: CSGRLAENNEQFF.